Presented here are 26 T cell receptor beta chains from one specimen sequenced in a study of blood T cell repertoires in COVID-19. The assay was immunoSEQ multiplex PCR, and TCRdb's table has in-frame clones only and misses some. The sample yields some 460,000 clones, around 90% seen once. Sequencing was done on a sample of PBMCs or T cells enriched from blood (not recorded which). These receptors all come from a young woman with acute COVID-19.

The chain joins TRBV2 to TRBJ2-2; TRBD1 matches at 9 bases. The CDR3 has 16 amino acids. The germline V gene encodes CDR1 SNHLY and CDR2 FYNNEI. Trimming took 7 bases from V and 6 from J; bases not matched to a gene: 12. The chain's CDR3 is CASNLQGAILSGELFF. DNA of the CDR3: TGTGCCAGCAACCTACAGGGGGCGATTCTCTCCGGGGAGCTGTTTTTT.

J is TRBJ1-1 and V is TRBV11-2; D is possibly TRBD1 (5 bases). The length of the CDR3 is 15 residues. Between the trimmed V and J ends, which lost 2 bases and 4 bases, there was a span of 14 bases. Germline CDR1 reads SGHAT; CDR2 reads FQNNGV. This CDR3 is CASSLQAGISTEAFF. In nucleotides, the CDR3 is TGTGCCAGCAGCTTACAGGCAGGGATTAGCACTGAAGCTTTCTTT.

The chain is built from TRBV5-1 and TRBJ1-5, with D possibly TRBD1 on 5 matching bases. From germline, CDR1 is SGHRS and CDR2 YFSETQ. The V gene lost 1 base and the J gene lost 3 bases, with 11 bases spanning the gap. The CDR3 spans 15 residues. The CDR3 region is CASSLYGDFNQPQHF. CDR3 DNA: TGCGCCAGCAGCTTGTATGGGGACTTCAATCAGCCCCAGCATTTT.

V usage is TRBV11-1 and J usage is TRBJ1-4; TRBD1 might be the D (5 bases). The V gene's germline CDR1 is SGHAT and CDR2 FQDESV (reference sequence). Trimming took 4 bases from V and 14 from J, leaving 17 bases between them. The CDR3 spans 13 residues. The CDR3 region has the DNA TGTGCCAGCAGCTACCTAGGGAGCGGGGGTCTGTTTTTT. Protein sequence: CASSYLGSGGLFF.

This clone is a singleton in its sample. The chain is built from TRBV19 and TRBJ1-1, with a weak D call TRBD1 (5 bases). CDR3 size: 13 residues. The V end lost 9 bases, the J end lost 3 bases, and 14 bases lay between the germline ends. CDR1 and CDR2 (germline): LNHDA, SQIVND (reference sequence). In DNA form, the CDR3 reads TGTGCCAGCAGGGATTGGGGGGACACTGAAGCTTTCTTT. Translation gives CASRDWGDTEAFF.

V gene TRBV7-9 combines with J gene TRBJ1-1; no clear D. The V end lost 6 bases, the J end lost 1 base, and 9 bases lay between the germline ends. The CDR3 runs to 13 residues. Germline CDR1 SEHNR, CDR2 FQNEAQ (reference sequence). The CDR3 protein is CASSPSENTEAFF. As DNA, the CDR3 is TGTGCCAGCAGTCCGTCAGAGAACACTGAAGCTTTCTTT.

This rearrangement joins TRBV5-1 to TRBJ2-7; a possible D gene is TRBD1 (6 bases). Per germline, CDR1 SGHRS and CDR2 YFSETQ. V shed 4 bases and J shed 2 bases, with 16 bases lying between them. This CDR3 contains 15 residues. The CDR3: CASSPTGARTYEQYF. The CDR3 nucleotides are TGCGCCAGCAGCCCGACAGGCGCCCGAACCTACGAGCAGTACTTC.

CDR3 bases: TGTGCCATCTGGGAGACGGCAGGGGTGAAAGGGGCCAACGTCCTGACTTTC. Protein sequence: CAIWETAGVKGANVLTF. V and J are TRBV10-3 and TRBJ2-6, with D perhaps TRBD1 (6 bases). Between the trimmed V and J ends, which lost 8 bases and 4 bases, there was a span of 21 bases. The length of the CDR3 is 17 residues. Germline values: CDR1 ENHRY, CDR2 SYGVKD.

The chain combines TRBV9 with TRBJ2-3; 7 positions agree with TRBD2. The CDR3 extends over 15 amino acids. V dropped 0 bases and J dropped 4; count of bases not matched to a gene: 5. Germline values: CDR1 SGDLS, CDR2 YYNGEE. CDR3 region: CASSVVGREADTQYF. The CDR3 DNA sequence: TGTGCCAGCAGCGTAGTTGGGAGGGAGGCAGATACGCAGTATTTT.

This clone was found once. V gene TRBV6-5 combines with J gene TRBJ1-1, with 7 bases that match TRBD1. The CDR3 spans 15 residues. Trimming at V came to 8 bases and at J to 0 bases, leaving 9 bases not matched to a gene. From germline, CDR1 is MNHEY and CDR2 SVGAGI. The CDR3 region has the DNA TGTGCCAGCTCCGGGACAGTTTCTTTGAACACTGAAGCTTTCTTT. Protein: CASSGTVSLNTEAFF.

The chain links TRBV6-4 to TRBJ2-7; no clear D. Trimming stripped 6 bases from V and 3 bases from J, with 15 bases between. The CDR3 has 14 amino acids. CDR1 MRHNA and CDR2 SNTAGT come from the germline V gene. Here the CDR3 reads CASSHTPSIYEQYF. The CDR3 nucleotides read TGTGCCAGCAGCCATACACCGTCAATCTACGAGCAGTACTTC.

J is TRBJ1-4 and V is TRBV4-2; weak D call: TRBD1 (5 bases). The CDR3 covers 14 residues. Germline V lookup: CDR1 LGHNA, CDR2 YNFKEQ. Deletions cut 2 bases from V and 7 bases from J, with 11 bases between. CDR3 nucleotide sequence: TGTGCCAGCAGCCAACAAGGGGAAGGTGAAAAACTGTTTTTT. This sequence encodes CASSQQGEGEKLFF.

The chain has TRBV19 and TRBJ1-5; TRBD1 agrees at 7 bases. Germline lookup yields CDR1 LNHDA and CDR2 SQIVND (reference sequence). The trim removed 5 bases at V and 5 bases at J, leaving 12 bases unmatched. The CDR3 spans 16 residues. CDR3 loop: CASSPNRGAGDQPQHF. For the CDR3, the DNA is TGTGCCAGTAGTCCCAACAGGGGTGCCGGGGATCAGCCCCAGCATTTT.

V and J are TRBV9 and TRBJ2-5; 12 nucleotides agree with TRBD1. The CDR3 length is 15 residues. Germline V gives CDR1 SGDLS, CDR2 YYNGEE. With V trimmed by 4 bases and J by 4 bases, 5 bases remained unmatched. CDR3 coding DNA: TGTGCCAGCAGCTACGGGACAGGGGGCGCAGAGACCCAGTACTTC. This encodes CASSYGTGGAETQYF. Together with reference TRBV9 and TRBJ2-5, the CDR3 gives the full variable domain: DSGVTQTPKHLITATGQRVTLRCSPRSGDLSVYWYQQSLDQGLQFLIQYYNGEERAKGNILERFSAQQFPDLHSELNLSSLELGDSALYFCASSYGTGGAETQYFGPGTRLLVL.

The genes are TRBV7-9 and TRBJ1-1, with D perhaps TRBD1 (6 bases). Germline V gives CDR1 SEHNR, CDR2 FQNEAQ (reference sequence). The germline V and J ends were trimmed by 2 bases and 1 base, with 8 bases remaining between them. The CDR3 loop spans 14 amino acids. In nucleotides, the CDR3 is TGTGCCAGCAGCTTAATGGACAGGAACACTGAAGCTTTCTTT. Protein product: CASSLMDRNTEAFF.

The rearrangement joins TRBV5-6 to TRBJ1-1, with a weak D call TRBD1 (6 bases). CDR3 size: 14 residues. CDR1 is SGHDT and CDR2 is YYEEEE in the germline V gene. With 2 bases removed from V and 4 bases from J, the gap between germline ends came to 12 bases. The CDR3 is CASSFRGVSTEAFF. The CDR3 DNA is TGTGCCAGCAGCTTCAGGGGTGTAAGCACTGAAGCTTTCTTT. The complete variable domain, with remaining parts taken from reference TRBV5-6 and TRBJ1-1, reads DAGVTQSPTHLIKTRGQQVTLRCSPKSGHDTVSWYQQALGQGPQFIFQYYEEEERQRGNFPDRFSGHQFPNYSSELNVNALLLGDSALYLCASSFRGVSTEAFFGQGTRLTVV.

CDR3 region: CASSLTGQGWTEAFF. For the CDR3, the DNA is TGTGCCAGCAGCTTAACCGGACAGGGTTGGACTGAAGCTTTCTTT. This chain uses TRBV7-3 with TRBJ1-1; TRBD1 matches at 8 bases. The CDR3 totals 15 residues. Unmatched junction bases numbered 5, after V lost 0 bases and J lost 5 bases. CDR1 SGHTA and CDR2 FQGTGA come from the germline V gene. The full variable domain, its missing parts supplied by reference TRBV7-3 and TRBJ1-1, is GAGVSQTPSNKVTEKGKYVELRCDPISGHTALYWYRQSLGQGPEFLIYFQGTGAADDSGLPNDRFFAVRPEGSVSTLKIQRTERGDSAVYLCASSLTGQGWTEAFFGQGTRLTVV.

The chain employs TRBV11-2 and TRBJ1-4; TRBD1 aligns across 9 bases. J was trimmed by 11 bases and V by 5 bases; bases with no gene match: 12. The CDR3 has 15 residues. Germline values: CDR1 SGHAT, CDR2 FQNNGV. The chain's CDR3 is CASSETGTGWRKLFF. The CDR3 nucleotides are TGTGCCAGCAGCGAAACCGGGACAGGGTGGAGGAAACTGTTTTTT.

The chain links TRBV6-2 or TRBV6-3 to TRBJ2-7; D is undetermined. The CDR3 contains 12 residues. The germline gives CDR1 MNHEY, CDR2 SVGEGT. The germline V and J ends were trimmed by 2 bases and 6 bases, with 8 bases remaining between them. CDR3 sequence (DNA): TGTGCCAGCAGTTACAGAGTAGTCGAGCAGTACTTC. It specifies CASSYRVVEQYF.

The chain carries TRBV7-6 and TRBJ2-7, with a tentative D call TRBD1 (6 bases). The V end lost 6 bases, the J end lost 4 bases, and 22 bases lay between the germline ends. The germline V gene encodes CDR1 SGHVS and CDR2 FNYEAQ. The CDR3 is 16 amino acids. The CDR3 bases are TGTGCCAGCAGTTCATCCTCACAGGGAATTGCATACGAGCAGTACTTC. Amino acids: CASSSSSQGIAYEQYF.

The chain uses TRBV5-1 and TRBJ2-2; TRBD2 agrees at 7 bases. The junction had 12 bases not matched to a gene; V was cut back by 4 bases and J by 3 bases. Germline loops: CDR1 SGHRS, CDR2 YFSETQ. This CDR3 is 17 amino acids long. As DNA, the CDR3 is TGCGCCAGCAGCCCCGGTGGTAGCGGGCCATACACCGGGGAGCTGTTTTTT. Protein: CASSPGGSGPYTGELFF.

The chain carries TRBV19 and TRBJ1-3, with TRBD1 matching over 8 bases. The V gene end was trimmed by 8 bases and the J gene end by 0 bases; junction bases not matched to a gene: 3. The germline gives CDR1 LNHDA, CDR2 SQIVND (reference sequence). The length of the CDR3 is 14 residues. Here the CDR3 DNA reads TGTGCCAGTGGGGACAGGAGCTCTGGAAACACCATATATTTT. It yields the protein CASGDRSSGNTIYF.

V gene TRBV13 combines with J gene TRBJ2-7; 7 nucleotides line up with TRBD1. CDR1 and CDR2 (germline): PRHDT, FYEKMQ (reference sequence). The CDR3 extends over 13 amino acids. J was trimmed by 5 bases and V by 6 bases; bases with no gene match: 7. CDR3 coding DNA: TGTGCCAGCAGACTTTCAGGGGGAAACGAGCAGTACTTC. Protein product: CASRLSGGNEQYF.

Comment on this clone: The same CDR3 also results from other DNA sequences found in this sample. The chain links TRBV9 to TRBJ2-1; no clear D. This CDR3 comprises 12 residues. Germline V CDR1 and CDR2: SGDLS, YYNGEE. Trimming stripped 0 bases from V and 7 bases from J, with 5 bases between. The CDR3 loop is CASSVGANEQFF. The CDR3 DNA is TGTGCCAGCAGCGTAGGGGCGAATGAGCAGTTCTTC.

The chain couples TRBV9 to TRBJ1-1; 12 bases fit TRBD1. CDR3 length: 16 amino acids. The V gene's germline CDR1 is SGDLS and CDR2 YYNGEE. Losses at the gene ends were 0 bases for V and 6 bases for J; bases not matched to a gene: 6. CDR3 region: CASSVGGQGARAEAFF. CDR3 in DNA: TGTGCCAGCAGCGTAGGGGGACAGGGGGCGAGAGCTGAAGCTTTCTTT.

The V and J genes are TRBV5-4 and TRBJ2-6, with D unresolved. Germline CDR1 is SGHNT and CDR2 is YYREEE (reference sequence). The CDR3 sequence is 15 residues long. V was trimmed by 4 bases and J by 3 bases, leaving 11 bases between them. The CDR3 reads CASSTAGNGANVLTF. CDR3 coding DNA: TGTGCCAGCAGCACCGCAGGTAATGGGGCCAACGTCCTGACTTTC.